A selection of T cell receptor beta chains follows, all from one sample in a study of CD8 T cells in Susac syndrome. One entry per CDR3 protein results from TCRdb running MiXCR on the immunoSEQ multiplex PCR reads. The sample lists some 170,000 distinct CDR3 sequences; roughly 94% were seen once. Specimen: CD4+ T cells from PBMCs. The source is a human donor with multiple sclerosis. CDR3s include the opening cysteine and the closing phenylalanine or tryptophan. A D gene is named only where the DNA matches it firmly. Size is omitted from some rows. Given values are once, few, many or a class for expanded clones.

DNA: TGTGCCAGCAGTTACTACGATCCCGGGGAGCTGTTTTTT
CDR3: CASSYYDPGELFF
V: TRBV6-5
D: -
J: TRBJ2-2
size: -

DNA: TGTGCCAGCAGGACTAGCGGGAGTTTAGGAGAGACCCAGTACTTC
CDR3: CASRTSGSLGETQYF
V: TRBV3-1
D: TRBD2
J: TRBJ2-5
size: -

DNA: TGTGCCAGCAGCCAAGTTGGGTACAATGAGCAGTTCTTC
CDR3: CASSQVGYNEQFF
V: TRBV3-1
D: -
J: TRBJ2-1
size: -

DNA: TGTGCCAGCAGTGTCGAGCAGGGCGAAAACATTCAGTACTTC
CDR3: CASSVEQGENIQYF
V: TRBV2
D: -
J: TRBJ2-4
size: -

DNA: TGTGCCTGGAGTGCGGTCTTTGGGGTTGGCTACACCTTC
CDR3: CAWSAVFGVGYTF
V: TRBV30
D: -
J: TRBJ1-2
size: -

DNA: TGTGCCGGTCGGGGGAACCAGGGGACTGAAGCTTTCTTT
CDR3: CAGRGNQGTEAFF
V: TRBV30
D: -
J: TRBJ1-1
size: once

DNA: TGCGCCAGCAGCCAAGGCCTGAACCAAGAGACCCAGTACTTC
CDR3: CASSQGLNQETQYF
V: TRBV4-1
D: -
J: TRBJ2-5
size: -

DNA: TGTGCCACCAGTGCCCTAGCGGGAAGGGCCGGGGAGCTGTTTTTT
CDR3: CATSALAGRAGELFF
V: TRBV24-1
D: TRBD2
J: TRBJ2-2
size: -

DNA: TGTGCCAGCAGTTTGAAGCGGGAGGGAACAGATACGCAGTATTTT
CDR3: CASSLKREGTDTQYF
V: TRBV27
D: TRBD2
J: TRBJ2-3
size: -

DNA: TGTGCCAGCAGTTTATCCCGGGAGCAGTACTTC
CDR3: CASSLSREQYF
V: TRBV28
D: -
J: TRBJ2-7
size: -

DNA: TGTGCCAGCTCACCAAAGGGGGAGACCCAGTACTTC
CDR3: CASSPKGETQYF
V: TRBV18
D: -
J: TRBJ2-5
size: -

DNA: TGTGCCAGCATTAGCGGCACGGCAGGAGAGACCCAGTACTTC
CDR3: CASISGTAGETQYF
V: TRBV12-3/TRBV12-4
D: -
J: TRBJ2-5
size: few

DNA: TGTGCCAGCAGCCAAGAAGGGGGGGTTGGCTACACCTTC
CDR3: CASSQEGGVGYTF
V: TRBV3-1
D: -
J: TRBJ1-2
size: -

DNA: TGCAGCGCCGGACTAGCGGGAACGGTTGAGCAGTTCTTC
CDR3: CSAGLAGTVEQFF
V: TRBV29-1
D: TRBD2
J: TRBJ2-1
size: -

DNA: TGCGCCAGCAGCAATGCGGGACAGAGCACAGATACGCAGTATTTT
CDR3: CASSNAGQSTDTQYF
V: TRBV5-1
D: -
J: TRBJ2-3
size: -

DNA: TGTGCCAGCAGTCCCTCCAGTTGGCCCGGGGCCAACGTCCTGACTTTC
CDR3: CASSPSSWPGANVLTF
V: TRBV6-5
D: -
J: TRBJ2-6
size: -

DNA: TGTGCCAGCGGGGTCGACTATGGCTACACCTTC
CDR3: CASGVDYGYTF
V: TRBV3-1
D: -
J: TRBJ1-2
size: -

DNA: TGTGCCAGCAGAGCTCGGCGACAGCTCGACGGGAACACTGAAGCTTTCTTT
CDR3: CASRARRQLDGNTEAFF
V: TRBV12-3/TRBV12-4
D: -
J: TRBJ1-1
size: -

DNA: TGTGCCAGCAGTGGGCAGGGGATGAACACTGAAGCTTTCTTT
CDR3: CASSGQGMNTEAFF
V: TRBV2
D: -
J: TRBJ1-1
size: -

DNA: TGTGCCAGCAGCTTAGAGAACCGAAATCAGCCCCAGCATTTT
CDR3: CASSLENRNQPQHF
V: TRBV7-9
D: -
J: TRBJ1-5
size: -

DNA: TGTGCCAGCAGCTTTGTGCGGGGTGGAGGTGAGCAGTTCTTC
CDR3: CASSFVRGGGEQFF
V: TRBV7-2
D: -
J: TRBJ2-1
size: once

DNA: TGTGCCATCAGTGAGTCGAGGGAAGGCAATGAGCAGTTCTTC
CDR3: CAISESREGNEQFF
V: TRBV10-3
D: -
J: TRBJ2-1
size: -

DNA: TGCGCCAGCAAAGGAGGACAGGGAGAGGGCTACACCTTC
CDR3: CASKGGQGEGYTF
V: TRBV10-2
D: TRBD1
J: TRBJ1-2
size: -

DNA: TGTGCCAGCAGTTACGGGTTGGGGGACACTGAAGCTTTCTTT
CDR3: CASSYGLGDTEAFF
V: TRBV6-2/TRBV6-3
D: -
J: TRBJ1-1
size: -

DNA: TGCAGTGCTAGAGATCTCTACAGCGAACCCGCAGATACGCAGTATTTT
CDR3: CSARDLYSEPADTQYF
V: TRBV20-1
D: -
J: TRBJ2-3
size: -

DNA: TGTGCCAGCAGCCAAGTTCGGACTAGCTCTGGGGCCAACGTCCTGACTTTC
CDR3: CASSQVRTSSGANVLTF
V: TRBV3-1
D: TRBD2
J: TRBJ2-6
size: once

DNA: TGTGCCAGCAGGCCGAGGGAATTTAGTGACACTGAAGCTTTCTTT
CDR3: CASRPREFSDTEAFF
V: TRBV3-1
D: -
J: TRBJ1-1
size: -

DNA: TGTGCCTGTGGGACCACCTCTGGAAACACCATATATTTT
CDR3: CACGTTSGNTIYF
V: TRBV30
D: -
J: TRBJ1-3
size: -

DNA: TGTGCCAGCAGCCGTGGGACTAGCGGGAGTATTATCGGGGAGCTGTTTTTT
CDR3: CASSRGTSGSIIGELFF
V: TRBV12-3/TRBV12-4
D: TRBD2
J: TRBJ2-2
size: -

DNA: TGTGCCAGCAGCTTGGAACGACTAGCGGGAGGAGAGCAGTACTTC
CDR3: CASSLERLAGGEQYF
V: TRBV13
D: TRBD2
J: TRBJ2-7
size: -

DNA: TGTGCCAGCAGTGATGAACTGAACTATGGCTACACCTTC
CDR3: CASSDELNYGYTF
V: TRBV2
D: -
J: TRBJ1-2
size: -

DNA: TGTGCCAGCAGTGCTTGGGACACCCTCTACGAGCAGTACTTC
CDR3: CASSAWDTLYEQYF
V: TRBV25-1
D: -
J: TRBJ2-7
size: -